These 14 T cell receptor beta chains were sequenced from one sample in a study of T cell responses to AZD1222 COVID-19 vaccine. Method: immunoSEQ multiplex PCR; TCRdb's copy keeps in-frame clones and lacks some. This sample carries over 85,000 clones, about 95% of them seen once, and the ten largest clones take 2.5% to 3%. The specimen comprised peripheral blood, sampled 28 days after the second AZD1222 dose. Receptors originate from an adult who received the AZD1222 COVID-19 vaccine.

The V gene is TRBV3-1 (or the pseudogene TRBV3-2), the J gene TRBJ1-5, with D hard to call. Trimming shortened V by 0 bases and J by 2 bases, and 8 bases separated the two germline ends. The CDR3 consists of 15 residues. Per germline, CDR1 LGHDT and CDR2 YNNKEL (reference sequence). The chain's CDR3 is CASSQDRRRNQPQHF. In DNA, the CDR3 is TGTGCCAGCAGCCAAGATCGACGTCGCAATCAGCCCCAGCATTTT.

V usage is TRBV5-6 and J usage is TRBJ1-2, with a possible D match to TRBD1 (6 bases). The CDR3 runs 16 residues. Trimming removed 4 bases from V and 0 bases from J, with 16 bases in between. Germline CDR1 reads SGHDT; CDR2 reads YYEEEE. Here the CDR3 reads CASSHSQGPTNYGYTF. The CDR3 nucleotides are TGTGCCAGCAGCCACTCACAGGGTCCAACTAACTATGGCTACACCTTC.

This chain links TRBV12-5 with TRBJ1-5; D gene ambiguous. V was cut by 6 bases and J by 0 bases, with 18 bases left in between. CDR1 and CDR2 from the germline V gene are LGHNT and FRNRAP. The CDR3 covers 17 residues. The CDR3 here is CASGYLSTENSNQPQHF. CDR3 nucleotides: TGTGCTAGTGGCTACCTCTCGACCGAGAATAGCAATCAGCCCCAGCATTTT.

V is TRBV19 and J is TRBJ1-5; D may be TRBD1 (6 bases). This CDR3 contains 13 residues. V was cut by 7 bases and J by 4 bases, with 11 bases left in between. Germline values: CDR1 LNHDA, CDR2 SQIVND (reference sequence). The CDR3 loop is CASKGTLNQPQHF. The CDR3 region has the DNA TGTGCCAGTAAGGGGACACTTAATCAGCCCCAGCATTTT.

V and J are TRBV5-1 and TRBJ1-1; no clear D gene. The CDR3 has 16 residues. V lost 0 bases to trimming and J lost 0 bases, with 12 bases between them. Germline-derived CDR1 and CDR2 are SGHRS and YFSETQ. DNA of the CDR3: TGCGCCAGCAGCTTGGCCGGAGGAGGGATGAACACTGAAGCTTTCTTT. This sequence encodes CASSLAGGGMNTEAFF.

The CDR3 DNA reads as TGTGCCACCAGCCATGGACCGGCCAAAGAGCAGTACTTC. This gives the protein CATSHGPAKEQYF. V usage is TRBV15 and J usage is TRBJ2-7; no reliable D call. In germline, CDR1 is LNHNV, CDR2 YYDKDF (reference sequence). Trimming removed 5 bases from V and 7 bases from J, with 15 bases in between. The CDR3 is made up of 13 amino acids.

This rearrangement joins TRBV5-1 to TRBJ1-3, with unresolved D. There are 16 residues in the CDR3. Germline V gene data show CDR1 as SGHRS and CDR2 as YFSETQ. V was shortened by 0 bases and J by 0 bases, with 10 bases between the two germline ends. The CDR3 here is CASSLVASASGNTIYF. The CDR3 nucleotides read TGCGCCAGCAGCTTGGTGGCGTCAGCCTCTGGAAACACCATATATTTT. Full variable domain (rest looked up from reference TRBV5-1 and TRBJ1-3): KAGVTQTPRYLIKTRGQQVTLSCSPISGHRSVSWYQQTPGQGLQFLFEYFSETQRNKGNFPGRFSGRQFSNSRSEMNVSTLELGDSALYLCASSLVASASGNTIYFGEGSWLTVV.

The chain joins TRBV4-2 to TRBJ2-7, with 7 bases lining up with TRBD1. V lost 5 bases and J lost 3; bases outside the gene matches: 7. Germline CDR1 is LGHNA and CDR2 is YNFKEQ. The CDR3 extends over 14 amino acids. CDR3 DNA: TGTGCCAGCAGCGCCGGGACAGCAAACTACGAGCAGTACTTC. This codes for CASSAGTANYEQYF.

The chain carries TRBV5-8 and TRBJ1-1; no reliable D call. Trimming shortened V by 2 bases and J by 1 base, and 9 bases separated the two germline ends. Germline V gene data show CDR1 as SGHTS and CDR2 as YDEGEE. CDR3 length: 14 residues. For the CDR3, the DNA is TGTGCCAGCAGCTTATGGGTTGAGAACACTGAAGCTTTCTTT. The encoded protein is CASSLWVENTEAFF.

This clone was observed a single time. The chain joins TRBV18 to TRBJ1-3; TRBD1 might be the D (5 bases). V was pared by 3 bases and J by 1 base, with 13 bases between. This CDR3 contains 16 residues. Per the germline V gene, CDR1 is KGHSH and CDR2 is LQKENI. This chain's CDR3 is CASSPIADSSGNTIYF. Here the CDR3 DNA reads TGTGCCAGCTCACCCATAGCCGACAGTTCTGGAAACACCATATATTTT.

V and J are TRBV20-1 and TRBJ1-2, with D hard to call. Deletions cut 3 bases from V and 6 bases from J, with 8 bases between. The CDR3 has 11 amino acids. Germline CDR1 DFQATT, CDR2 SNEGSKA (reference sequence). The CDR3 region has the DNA TGCAGTGCTAGTAACATCAATGGCTACACCTTC. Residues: CSASNINGYTF.

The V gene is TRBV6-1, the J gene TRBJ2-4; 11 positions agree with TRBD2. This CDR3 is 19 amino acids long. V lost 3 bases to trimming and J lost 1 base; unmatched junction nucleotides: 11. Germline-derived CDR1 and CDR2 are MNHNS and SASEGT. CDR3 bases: TGTGCCAGCAGTGATTCTCAACTTAGCGGGGGGGCGGCCAAAAACATTCAGTACTTC. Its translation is CASSDSQLSGGAAKNIQYF.

The CDR3 nucleotides read TGTGCCAGCAGCTTAGCCCAGACAGAGGATGGGACTGAAGCTTTCTTT. It translates to CASSLAQTEDGTEAFF. This chain uses TRBV7-6 with TRBJ1-1; possible D gene TRBD1, 5 bases. The CDR3 is 16 amino acids. Trimming took 0 bases from V and 5 from J, leaving 16 bases between them. CDR1 SGHVS and CDR2 FNYEAQ come from the germline V gene.

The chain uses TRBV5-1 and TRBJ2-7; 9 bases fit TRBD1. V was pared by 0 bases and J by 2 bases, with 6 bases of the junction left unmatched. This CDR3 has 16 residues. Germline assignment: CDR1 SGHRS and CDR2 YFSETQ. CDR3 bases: TGCGCCAGCAGCTTGGTAGTAGGGACAGGGCCCTACGAGCAGTACTTC. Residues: CASSLVVGTGPYEQYF.